Listed below are T cell receptor beta chains from one sample, sequenced in a study of CD8 T cells in Susac syndrome. MiXCR was run by TCRdb on the immunoSEQ multiplex PCR reads, yielding one entry per CDR3 protein. The sample consists of about 250,000 distinct CDR3 sequences, roughly 93% of them appearing once. Sequencing was carried out using CD4+ T cells from PBMCs. All receptors derive from a human donor with multiple sclerosis. Both conserved end residues are part of each CDR3. A D gene is named only where the DNA matches it firmly. Only some rows state a clone size, as once, few, many or a class for expanded clones.

CDR3 protein,CDR3 DNA,clone size,V gene,J gene,D gene
CASSPLNRGSEQFF,TGTGCCAGCTCACCCCTCAACCGGGGGAGTGAGCAGTTCTTC,.,TRBV18,TRBJ2-1,.
CASSPVGTGMTEAFF,TGTGCCAGCAGCCCCGTCGGGACAGGGATGACTGAAGCTTTCTTT,.,TRBV9,TRBJ1-1,TRBD1
CASSPILGPRYF,TGTGCCAGCAGTCCTATCCTAGGACCGCGGTACTTC,.,TRBV3-1,TRBJ2-7,.
CATTPPGDSNEKLFF,TGTGCCACCACCCCCCCGGGAGATTCTAATGAAAAACTGTTTTTT,.,TRBV19,TRBJ1-4,.
CASIPDRVGEKLFF,TGTGCCAGCATCCCCGACAGGGTTGGCGAAAAACTGTTTTTT,.,TRBV7-9,TRBJ1-4,TRBD1
CAWSASTGKKSPLHF,TGTGCCTGGAGTGCATCGACAGGGAAGAAATCACCCCTCCACTTT,.,TRBV30,TRBJ1-6,TRBD1
CASRAGAGYTF,TGTGCCAGCAGGGCCGGGGCAGGCTACACCTTC,.,TRBV12-3/TRBV12-4,TRBJ1-2,.
CASSFARGTGELFF,TGTGCCAGCAGCTTCGCCAGGGGCACCGGGGAGCTGTTTTTT,once,TRBV5-4,TRBJ2-2,.
CASSPALRDTQYF,TGTGCCAGCAGTCCCGCATTGCGGGATACGCAGTATTTT,.,TRBV6-5,TRBJ2-3,.
CASSPLPDRDYEQYF,TGCGCCAGCAGCCCACTACCGGACAGGGACTACGAGCAGTACTTC,.,TRBV5-1,TRBJ2-7,TRBD1
CASKGVNTKAAGELFF,TGTGCCAGCAAGGGTGTTAACACCAAGGCCGCCGGGGAGCTGTTTTTT,.,TRBV6-2/TRBV6-3,TRBJ2-2,.
CASSQDWGGYEQYF,TGCGCCAGCAGCCAAGATTGGGGAGGGTACGAGCAGTACTTC,.,TRBV4-1,TRBJ2-7,TRBD2
CASSQGDRGQEQYF,TGTGCCAGCAGCCAAGGGGACAGGGGGCAAGAGCAGTACTTC,.,TRBV3-1,TRBJ2-7,TRBD1
CSAGRTGGDQPQHF,TGCAGTGCGGGACGGACAGGGGGAGATCAGCCCCAGCATTTT,.,TRBV20-1,TRBJ1-5,TRBD1
CASSLAQGIQETQYF,TGTGCCAGCAGCTTAGCACAGGGAATACAAGAGACCCAGTACTTC,.,TRBV7-9,TRBJ2-5,.
CASSPWTSGGRDTDTQYF,TGTGCCAGCAGCCCCTGGACTAGCGGGGGGCGGGACACAGATACGCAGTATTTT,.,TRBV3-1,TRBJ2-3,TRBD2
CASSPSGGSTDTQYF,TGTGCCAGCAGCCCGAGCGGGGGGAGCACAGATACGCAGTATTTT,.,TRBV7-3,TRBJ2-3,TRBD2
CASSAGTGVSNQPQHF,TGTGCCAGCAGCGCCGGGACAGGGGTTAGCAATCAGCCCCAGCATTTT,.,TRBV12-3/TRBV12-4,TRBJ1-5,TRBD1
CASSRSVGSGYTF,TGTGCCAGCAGCAGGTCCGTAGGAAGTGGCTACACCTTC,.,TRBV2,TRBJ1-2,.
CASSGGSSGRADTQYF,TGTGCCAGCAGCGGGGGGAGTAGCGGGAGGGCAGATACGCAGTATTTT,.,TRBV9,TRBJ2-3,TRBD2
CASSLTGGGVTEAFF,TGTGCCAGCAGCTTAACAGGAGGGGGCGTAACTGAAGCTTTCTTT,.,TRBV7-3,TRBJ1-1,TRBD1
CASSPTGDGYTF,TGTGCCAGCAGCCCCACAGGGGATGGCTACACCTTC,few,TRBV3-1,TRBJ1-2,TRBD1